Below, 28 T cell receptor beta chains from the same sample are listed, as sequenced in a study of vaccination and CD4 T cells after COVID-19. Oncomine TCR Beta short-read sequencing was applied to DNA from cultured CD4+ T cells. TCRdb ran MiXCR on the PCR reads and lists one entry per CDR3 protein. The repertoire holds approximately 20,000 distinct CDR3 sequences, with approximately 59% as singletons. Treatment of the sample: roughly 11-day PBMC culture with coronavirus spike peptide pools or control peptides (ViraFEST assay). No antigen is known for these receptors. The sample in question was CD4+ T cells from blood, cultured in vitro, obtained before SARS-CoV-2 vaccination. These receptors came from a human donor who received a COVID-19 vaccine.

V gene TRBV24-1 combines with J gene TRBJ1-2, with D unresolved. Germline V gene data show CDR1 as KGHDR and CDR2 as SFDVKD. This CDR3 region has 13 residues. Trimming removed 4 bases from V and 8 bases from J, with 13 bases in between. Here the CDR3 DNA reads TGTGCCACCAGTGACGACCCAGACGGAGGCTACACCTTC. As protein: CATSDDPDGGYTF.

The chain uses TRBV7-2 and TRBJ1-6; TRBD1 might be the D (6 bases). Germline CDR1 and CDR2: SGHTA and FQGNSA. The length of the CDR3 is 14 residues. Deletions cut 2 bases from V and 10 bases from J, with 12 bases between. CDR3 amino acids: CASSLSRGGSPLHF. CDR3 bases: TGTGCCAGCAGCTTATCCAGGGGAGGCTCACCCCTCCACTTT.

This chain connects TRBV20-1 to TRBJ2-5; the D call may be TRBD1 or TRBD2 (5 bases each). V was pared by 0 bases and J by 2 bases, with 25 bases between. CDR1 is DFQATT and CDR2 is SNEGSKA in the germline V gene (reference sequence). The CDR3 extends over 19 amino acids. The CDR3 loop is CSARDYASSLTWGQETQYF. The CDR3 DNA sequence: TGCAGTGCTAGAGATTACGCTAGCTCGTTGACATGGGGGCAAGAGACCCAGTACTTC.

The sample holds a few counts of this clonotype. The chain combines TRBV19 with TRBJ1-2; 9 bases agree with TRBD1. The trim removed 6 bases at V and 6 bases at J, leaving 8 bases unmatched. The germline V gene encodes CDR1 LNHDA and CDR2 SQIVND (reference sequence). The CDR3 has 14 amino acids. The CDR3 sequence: CASSVLQGANGYTF. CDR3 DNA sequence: TGTGCCAGTAGCGTCCTACAGGGGGCAAATGGCTACACCTTC.

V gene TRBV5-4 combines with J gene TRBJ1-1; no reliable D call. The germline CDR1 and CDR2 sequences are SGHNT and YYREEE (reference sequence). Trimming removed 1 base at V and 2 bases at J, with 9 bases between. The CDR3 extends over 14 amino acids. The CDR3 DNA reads TGTGCCAGCAGCTTGTCTCCAGAAAACACTGAAGCTTTCTTT. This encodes CASSLSPENTEAFF. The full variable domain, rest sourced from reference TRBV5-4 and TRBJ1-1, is ETGVTQSPTHLIKTRGQQVTLRCSSQSGHNTVSWYQQALGQGPQFIFQYYREEENGRGNFPPRFSGLQFPNYSSELNVNALELDDSALYLCASSLSPENTEAFFGQGTRLTVV.

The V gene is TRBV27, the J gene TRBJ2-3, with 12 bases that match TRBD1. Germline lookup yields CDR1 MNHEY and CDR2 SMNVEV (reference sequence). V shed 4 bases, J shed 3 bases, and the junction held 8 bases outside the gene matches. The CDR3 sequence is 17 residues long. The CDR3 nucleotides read TGTGCCAGCAGTTCCCCGGGACAGGGGGCGAAAACAGATACGCAGTATTTT. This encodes CASSSPGQGAKTDTQYF.

CDR3 coding DNA: TGCAGTACTTATGACAGGGTATGGACTGAAGCTTTCTTT. Amino acid sequence: CSTYDRVWTEAFF. This chain joins TRBV20-1 and TRBJ1-1; 7 bases agree with TRBD1. CDR1 DFQATT and CDR2 SNEGSKA come from the germline V gene (reference sequence). V gave up 8 bases and J gave up 5 bases; unmatched junction bases: 11. CDR3 length: 13 amino acids.

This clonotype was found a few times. CDR3 residues: CSASRTSGGGLDTDTQYF. The DNA for the CDR3 is TGCAGTGCTAGTCGTACTAGCGGGGGCGGGTTAGACACAGATACGCAGTATTTT. The V gene is TRBV20-1, the J gene TRBJ2-3; 11 bases line up with TRBD2. V lost 3 bases to trimming and J lost 2 bases; unmatched junction nucleotides: 13. The CDR3 loop spans 18 amino acids. Germline-derived CDR1 and CDR2 are DFQATT and SNEGSKA (reference sequence).

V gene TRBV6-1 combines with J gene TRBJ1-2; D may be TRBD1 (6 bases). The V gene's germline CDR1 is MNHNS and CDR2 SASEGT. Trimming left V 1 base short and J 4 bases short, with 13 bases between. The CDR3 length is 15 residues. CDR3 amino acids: CASSEDRWDIYGYTF. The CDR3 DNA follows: TGTGCCAGCAGTGAAGATAGATGGGACATCTATGGCTACACCTTC.

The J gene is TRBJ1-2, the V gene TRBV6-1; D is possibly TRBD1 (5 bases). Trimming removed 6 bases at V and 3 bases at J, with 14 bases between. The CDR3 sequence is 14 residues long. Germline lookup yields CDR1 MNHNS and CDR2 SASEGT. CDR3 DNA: TGTGCCAGCAGGATCCACCAGGGTTACTATGGCTACACCTTC. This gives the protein CASRIHQGYYGYTF.

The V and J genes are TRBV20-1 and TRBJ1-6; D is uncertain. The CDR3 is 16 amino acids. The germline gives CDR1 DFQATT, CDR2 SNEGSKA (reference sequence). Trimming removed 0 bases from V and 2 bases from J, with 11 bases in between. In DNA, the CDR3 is TGCAGTGCTAGAGACGGCGTCGTTCCCTATAATTCACCCCTCCACTTT. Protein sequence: CSARDGVVPYNSPLHF.

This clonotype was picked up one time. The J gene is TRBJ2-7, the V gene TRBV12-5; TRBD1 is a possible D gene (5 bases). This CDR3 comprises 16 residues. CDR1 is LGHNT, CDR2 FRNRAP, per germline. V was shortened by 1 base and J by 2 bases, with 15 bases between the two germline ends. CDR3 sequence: CASGLARGEQPYEQYF. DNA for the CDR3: TGTGCTAGTGGTTTGGCTAGGGGTGAACAGCCCTACGAGCAGTACTTC.

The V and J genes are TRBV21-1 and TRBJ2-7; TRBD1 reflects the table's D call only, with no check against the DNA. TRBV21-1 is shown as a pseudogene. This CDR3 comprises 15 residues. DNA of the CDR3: TGTGCCCACTCCGGACAGGGAGGAATCCCCTACGAGCAGTACTTC. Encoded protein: CAHSGQGGIPYEQYF.

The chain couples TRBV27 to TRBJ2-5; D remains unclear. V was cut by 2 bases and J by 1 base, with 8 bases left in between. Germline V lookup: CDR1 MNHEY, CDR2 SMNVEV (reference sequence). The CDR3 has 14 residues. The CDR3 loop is CASSLHAAQETQYF. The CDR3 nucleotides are TGTGCCAGCAGTTTACACGCAGCCCAAGAGACCCAGTACTTC.

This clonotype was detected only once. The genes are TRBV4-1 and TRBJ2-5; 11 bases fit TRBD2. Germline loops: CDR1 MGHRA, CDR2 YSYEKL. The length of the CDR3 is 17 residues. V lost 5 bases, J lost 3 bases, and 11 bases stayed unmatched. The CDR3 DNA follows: TGCGCCAGCAGCTTTAGCGGGGGGGCCGGTTTAAAAGAGACCCAGTACTTC. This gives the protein CASSFSGGAGLKETQYF.

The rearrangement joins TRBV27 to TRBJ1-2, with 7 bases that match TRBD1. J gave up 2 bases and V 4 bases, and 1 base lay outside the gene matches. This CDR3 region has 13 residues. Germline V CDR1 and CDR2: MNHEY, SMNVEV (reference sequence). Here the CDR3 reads CASSSDRNYGYTF. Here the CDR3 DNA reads TGTGCCAGCAGTTCGGACAGGAACTATGGCTACACCTTC.

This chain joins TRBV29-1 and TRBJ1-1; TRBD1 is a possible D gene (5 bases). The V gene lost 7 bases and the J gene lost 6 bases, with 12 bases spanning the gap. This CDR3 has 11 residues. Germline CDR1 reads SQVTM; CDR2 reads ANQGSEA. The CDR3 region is CSANIQAEAFF. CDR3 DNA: TGCAGCGCGAATATACAGGCTGAAGCTTTCTTT.

The CDR3 region has the DNA TGTGCCAGCAGCAAGGGACGGGGGTCCTACGAGCAGTACTTC. This translates into CASSKGRGSYEQYF. The rearrangement uses TRBV11-3 and TRBJ2-7; perhaps TRBD2 as D (6 bases). V lost 5 bases and J 1 base, leaving 12 bases between the germline ends. Germline lookup yields CDR1 SGHNT and CDR2 YENEEA. The CDR3 runs to 14 residues.

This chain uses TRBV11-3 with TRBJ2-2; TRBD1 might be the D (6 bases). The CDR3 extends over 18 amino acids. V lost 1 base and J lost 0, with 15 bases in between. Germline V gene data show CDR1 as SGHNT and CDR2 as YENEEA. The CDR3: CASSLVWGQTTNTGELFF. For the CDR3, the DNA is TGTGCCAGCAGCTTAGTGTGGGGACAAACTACGAACACCGGGGAGCTGTTTTTT.

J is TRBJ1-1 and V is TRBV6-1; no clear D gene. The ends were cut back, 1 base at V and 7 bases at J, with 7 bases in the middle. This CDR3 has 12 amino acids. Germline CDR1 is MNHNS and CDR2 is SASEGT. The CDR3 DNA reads TGTGCCAGCAGTGAAGGTGGCGTTGAAGCTTTCTTT. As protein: CASSEGGVEAFF.

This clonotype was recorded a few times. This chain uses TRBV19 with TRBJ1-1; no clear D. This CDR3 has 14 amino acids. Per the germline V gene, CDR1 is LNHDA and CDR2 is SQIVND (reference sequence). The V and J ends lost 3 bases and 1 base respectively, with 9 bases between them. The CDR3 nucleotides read TGTGCCAGTAGTATGTGGTCAGGGAACACTGAAGCTTTCTTT. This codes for CASSMWSGNTEAFF.

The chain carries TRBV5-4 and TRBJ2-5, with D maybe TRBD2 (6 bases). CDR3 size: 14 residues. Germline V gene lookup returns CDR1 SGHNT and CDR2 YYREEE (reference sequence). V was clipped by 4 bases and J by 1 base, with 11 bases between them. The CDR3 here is CASSLASTQETQYF. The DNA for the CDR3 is TGTGCCAGCAGCCTAGCGTCGACCCAAGAGACCCAGTACTTC.

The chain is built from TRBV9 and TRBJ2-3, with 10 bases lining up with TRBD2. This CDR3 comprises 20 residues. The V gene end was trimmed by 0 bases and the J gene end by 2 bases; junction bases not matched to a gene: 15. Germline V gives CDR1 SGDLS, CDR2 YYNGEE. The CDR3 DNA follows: TGTGCCAGCAGCGTAGTGGGTGTGGGACTAGCGTCCCTCGACACAGATACGCAGTATTTT. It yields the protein CASSVVGVGLASLDTDTQYF.

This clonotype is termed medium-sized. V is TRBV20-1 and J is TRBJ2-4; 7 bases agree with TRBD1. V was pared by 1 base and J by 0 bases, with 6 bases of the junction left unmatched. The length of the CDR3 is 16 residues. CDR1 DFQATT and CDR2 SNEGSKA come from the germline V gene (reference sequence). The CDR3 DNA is TGCAGTGCTAGAGGGGGACAGACACTAGCCAAAAACATTCAGTACTTC. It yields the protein CSARGGQTLAKNIQYF.

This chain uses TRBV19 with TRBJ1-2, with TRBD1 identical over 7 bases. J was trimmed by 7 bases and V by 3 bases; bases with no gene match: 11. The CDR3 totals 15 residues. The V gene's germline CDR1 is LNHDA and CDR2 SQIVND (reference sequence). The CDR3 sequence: CASSIRRSGGGGYTF. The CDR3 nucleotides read TGTGCCAGTAGTATCCGAAGATCAGGGGGAGGTGGCTACACCTTC.

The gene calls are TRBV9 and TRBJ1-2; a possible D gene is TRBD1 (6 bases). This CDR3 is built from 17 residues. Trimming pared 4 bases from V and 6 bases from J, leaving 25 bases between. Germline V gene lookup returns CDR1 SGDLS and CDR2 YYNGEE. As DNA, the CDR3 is TGTGCCAGCAGCCCCCCGGGACACCACGCACTTATCCATGGCTACACCTTC. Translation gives CASSPPGHHALIHGYTF.

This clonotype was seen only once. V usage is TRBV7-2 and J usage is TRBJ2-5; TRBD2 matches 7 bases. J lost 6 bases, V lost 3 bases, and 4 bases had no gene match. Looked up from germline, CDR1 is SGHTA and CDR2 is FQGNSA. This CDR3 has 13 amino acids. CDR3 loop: CASSFSGGKTQYF. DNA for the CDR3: TGTGCCAGCAGCTTTTCCGGGGGGAAGACCCAGTACTTC. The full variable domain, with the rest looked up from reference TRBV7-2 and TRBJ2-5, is GAGVSQSPSNKVTEKGKDVELRCDPISGHTALYWYRQSLGQGLEFLIYFQGNSAPDKSGLPSDRFSAERTGGSVSTLTIQRTQQEDSAVYLCASSFSGGKTQYFGPGTRLLVL.

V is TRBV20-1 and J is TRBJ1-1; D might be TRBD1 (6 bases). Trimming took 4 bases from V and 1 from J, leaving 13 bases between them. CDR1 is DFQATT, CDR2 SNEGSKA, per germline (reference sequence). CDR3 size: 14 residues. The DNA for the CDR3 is TGCAGTGCTAAGGACCAAGGGGGGAACACTGAAGCTTTCTTT. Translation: CSAKDQGGNTEAFF.